This entry features one T cell receptor (beta chain) sequence. Its cognate antigen has yet to be identified. No much larger clone exists at a distance of one base, and base qualities are not known. The donors were about 40 Caucasian individuals from Russia, aged roughly 6 to 100 years, who were systemically healthy. Around 9.9 milliliters of peripheral blood were collected from each donor into EDTA-treated Vacutainer tubes. Ficoll-Paque density-gradient centrifugation was used to isolate PBMCs, with at least 7 million obtained per sample. Trizol reagent was used to extract total RNA from the PBMCs, yielding at least 5 micrograms per sample. Naive CD45RAhigh/CD27high T cell percentages were measured by flow cytometry on a PBMC aliquot from every donor. This specimen comes from a study of blood T cells in healthy people across ages (dated by TCRdb to 2014 to 2015). Regarding the complete study: In model experiments, template switching captured roughly one uniquely barcoded TCR beta cDNA molecule for every two T cells. To avoid experimental bias, donors of different ages were randomly spread across the sequencing lanes. To track age-related changes in TCR beta repertoire diversity, the study relied on deep sequencing normalized with unique cDNA molecular identifiers. Two additional independent replicas of 1 million unique cDNA reads from the same blood draw were analyzed for two donors (one aged 18 to 30 and one aged 80 or older). The donors were divided into four age groups: young (average approximately 15 years), middle-aged (roughly 42), aged (roughly 60) and long-lived (82). Study-level results and caveats: Because donor CMV infection status was unknown, age-related changes in expanded clonotypes were potentially confounded. As age increased, observed TCR beta diversity per million T cells dropped in a roughly linear way, and a significant reduction was already evident by age 40. Total diversity estimates from one million sequenced T cells were considered lower bounds and underestimates. Conclusive comparison of naive and antigen-experienced compartments was prevented by the profiling of bulk unsorted PBMCs. Compared with the aged group, the long-lived group had more naive CD4+ T cells, fewer expanded clones and increased TCR diversity, suggesting age selection. A strong correlation was found between observed TCR beta diversity and the percentage of naive T cells measured by flow cytometry.

Library preparation was by 5' RACE. The sample was run on an Illumina HiSeq 2500. A second PCR of about 7 to 12 cycles was performed with a sample-barcoded 5' primer and a J-beta primer mix. Each TCR beta cDNA molecule received a unique molecular identifier from a template-switch 5' adaptor carrying 12 random nucleotides. At least 3 million CDR3-containing paired-end reads were obtained from each sample. First-strand cDNA was synthesized from all RNA with the Mint cDNA synthesis kit, primed by a TRBC-specific oligonucleotide. Following uracil-DNA glycosylase treatment, a first 18-cycle PCR with universal primers M1SS and BC2_uni_R was performed on all cDNA. In the authors' own workflow: For normalization, 1 million high-quality reads, each with a distinct molecular identifier, were randomly selected from each sample. Reads sharing molecular identifiers were discarded rather than binned into consensus sequences. MiTCR, run with a Q25 quality threshold and the strictest error-elimination algorithm, handled CDR3 identification, clonotype clustering and error correction. Lower-bound total TCR beta diversity was estimated with a nonparametric unseen species model using Euler transformation. The public reads were reanalyzed by TCRdb: fastp trimming at Q25, MiXCR alignment, in-frame beta chains only. Each record represents a unique CDR3 protein, reported with the most common genes and DNA among its rows. These V and J calls originate from TCRdb's pipeline instead of the authors' own analysis. In this sample the table shows approximately 1.5 million distinct CDR3 sequences, roughly 32% of which occur a single time. The ten top clones hold approximately 10% of the sample.

From its cysteine to its phenylalanine, the CDR3 spans 15 amino acids. The read is trimmed to its CDR3 DNA, 45 bases read in frame from base 1. A distance of 9 bases separates the germline ends of V and J, which lose 0 bases and 1 base respectively. Sequences SNHLY (CDR1) and FYNNEI (CDR2) are obtained from the germline V gene. The rearrangement combines TRBV2 with TRBJ1-1; D gene: possibly TRBD1, on 6 matching bases. Sequencing was performed on blood. The source of this sequence is a woman aged 25-40 years in good health. The CDR3 region has the sequence CASSEARTANTEAFF. The sequenced DNA: TGTGCCAGCAGTGAAGCTCGGACAGCGAACACTGAAGCTTTCTTT.